The 8 T cell receptor beta chains below were found in one sample sequenced in a study of T cell responses to AZD1222 COVID-19 vaccine. The table came from immunoSEQ multiplex PCR; TCRdb's copy has only in-frame clones and leaves some out. The sample carries 50,000 to 55,000 clones, less than 85% recorded once. Sequencing was performed on peripheral blood, taken on day 0 of AZD1222 vaccination. Every receptor here comes from an adult in good health.

The chain links TRBV29-1 to TRBJ1-3; weak D call: TRBD1 (6 bases). This CDR3 has 13 residues. V was trimmed by 3 bases and J by 5 bases, leaving 11 bases between them. CDR1 and CDR2 from the germline V gene are SQVTM and ANQGSEA. This CDR3 reads CSVDGTPRNTIYF. The CDR3 DNA follows: TGCAGCGTTGACGGGACACCCCGAAACACCATATATTTT.

The rearrangement uses TRBV25-1 and TRBJ2-3; D is undetermined. In germline, CDR1 is MGHDK, CDR2 SYGVNS. V was pared by 5 bases and J by 10 bases, with 13 bases between. CDR3 length: 12 residues. As DNA, the CDR3 is TGTGCCAGCAGTAAATCATACTTGTCGCAGTATTTT. It codes for CASSKSYLSQYF.

This sequence joins TRBV7-9 and TRBJ1-6; D remains unclear. The CDR3 runs to 14 residues. Germline-derived CDR1 and CDR2 are SEHNR and FQNEAQ (reference sequence). Trimming stripped 1 base from V and 10 bases from J, with 11 bases between. The CDR3 sequence is CASSLDMGRSPLHF. CDR3 coding DNA: TGTGCCAGCAGCTTAGATATGGGGAGATCACCCCTCCACTTT.

CDR3 region: CASNWEPSSYNEQFF. CDR3 nucleotide sequence: TGTGCCAGCAATTGGGAACCTAGCTCCTACAATGAGCAGTTCTTC. J is TRBJ2-1 and V is TRBV6-5; unclear D gene. From germline, CDR1 is MNHEY and CDR2 SVGAGI. The CDR3 runs 15 residues. Trimming pared 7 bases from V and 0 bases from J, leaving 13 bases between.

The V call is TRBV5-6, the J call TRBJ2-3, with 11 bases aligning to TRBD1. In germline, CDR1 is SGHDT, CDR2 YYEEEE. The CDR3 has 16 amino acids. J lost 6 bases, V lost 4 bases, and 10 bases had no gene match. In DNA form, the CDR3 reads TGTGCCAGCAGCCCCACCGGACAGGGGGCTAGGGATACGCAGTATTTT. It encodes CASSPTGQGARDTQYF.

V usage is TRBV3-1 (or the pseudogene TRBV3-2) and J usage is TRBJ2-1; no firm D call. CDR3 size: 14 residues. Looked up from germline, CDR1 is LGHDT and CDR2 is YNNKEL (reference sequence). The V and J ends lost 2 bases and 5 bases respectively, with 10 bases between them. The CDR3 sequence is CASSQIRRHNEQFF. CDR3 sequence (DNA): TGTGCCAGCAGCCAAATCCGGCGACACAATGAGCAGTTCTTC.

The chain carries TRBV7-2 and TRBJ1-6; no reliable D call. The CDR3 extends over 14 amino acids. Trimming stripped 5 bases from V and 7 bases from J, with 12 bases between. From germline, CDR1 is SGHTA and CDR2 FQGNSA. This chain's CDR3 is CASSPGRRNSPLHF. CDR3 bases: TGTGCCAGCAGCCCAGGTCGGAGGAATTCACCCCTCCACTTT.

This chain joins TRBV29-1 and TRBJ2-2; 7 bases are a match to TRBD2. CDR3 size: 13 residues. Germline V gene data show CDR1 as SQVTM and CDR2 as ANQGSEA. Unmatched junction bases numbered 6, after V lost 7 bases and J lost 4 bases. The CDR3: CSGGGRGTGELFF. For the CDR3, the DNA is TGCAGCGGCGGCGGGAGAGGCACCGGGGAGCTGTTTTTT.